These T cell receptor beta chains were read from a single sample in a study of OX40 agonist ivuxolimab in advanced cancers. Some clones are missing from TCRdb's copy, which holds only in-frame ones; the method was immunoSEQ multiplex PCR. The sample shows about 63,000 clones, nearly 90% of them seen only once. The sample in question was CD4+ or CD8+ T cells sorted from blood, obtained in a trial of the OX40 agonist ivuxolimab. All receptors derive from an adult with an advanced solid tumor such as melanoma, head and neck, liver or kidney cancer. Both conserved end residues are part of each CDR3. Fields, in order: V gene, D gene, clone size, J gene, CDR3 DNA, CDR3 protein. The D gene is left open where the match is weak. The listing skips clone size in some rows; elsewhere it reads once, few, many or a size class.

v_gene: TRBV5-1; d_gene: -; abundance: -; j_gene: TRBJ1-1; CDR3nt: TGCGCCAGCAGCTTCACACAGGGTGATGCTTTCTTT; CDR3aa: CASSFTQGDAFF
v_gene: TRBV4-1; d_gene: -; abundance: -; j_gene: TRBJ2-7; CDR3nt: TGCGCCAGCAGCCAAGCCCCAGCATATTCCTACGAGCAGTACTTC; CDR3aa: CASSQAPAYSYEQYF
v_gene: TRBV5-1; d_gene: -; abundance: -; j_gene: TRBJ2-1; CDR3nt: TGCGCCAGCAGTCCCTCTACTCCGACCTACAATGAGCAGTTCTTC; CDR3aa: CASSPSTPTYNEQFF
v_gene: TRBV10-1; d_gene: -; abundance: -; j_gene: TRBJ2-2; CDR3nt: TGCGCCAGCAGTGTGGACAGGGCTAGCGGGCCGAACACCGGGGAGCTGTTTTTT; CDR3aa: CASSVDRASGPNTGELFF
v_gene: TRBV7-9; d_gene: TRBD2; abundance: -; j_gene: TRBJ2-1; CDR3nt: TGTGCCAGCAGCTTCCCCCGGACTAGCGGGGAATACAATGAGCAGTTCTTC; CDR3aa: CASSFPRTSGEYNEQFF
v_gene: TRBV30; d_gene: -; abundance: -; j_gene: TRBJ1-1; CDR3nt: TGTGCCTGGGGACCTGGGTCCACTGAAGCTTTCTTT; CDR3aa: CAWGPGSTEAFF
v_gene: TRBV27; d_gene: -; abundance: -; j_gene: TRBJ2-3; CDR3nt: TGTGCCAGCAGTTTAGAGGGGCTGGATACGCAGTATTTT; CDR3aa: CASSLEGLDTQYF
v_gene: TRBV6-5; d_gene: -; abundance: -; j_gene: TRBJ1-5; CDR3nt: TGTGCCAGCAGTTACAGGGGGGAACAGCCCCAGCATTTT; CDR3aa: CASSYRGEQPQHF
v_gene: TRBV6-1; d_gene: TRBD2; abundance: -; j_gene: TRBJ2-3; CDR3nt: TGTGCCAGCAGTGAAGCTTTGCTAGCGGGGGTCACAGATACGCAGTATTTT; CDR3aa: CASSEALLAGVTDTQYF
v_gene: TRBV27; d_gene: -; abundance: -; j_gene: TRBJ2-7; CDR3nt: TGTGCCAGCAGCCTCGGGACCGCATCCTACGAGCAGTACTTC; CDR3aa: CASSLGTASYEQYF
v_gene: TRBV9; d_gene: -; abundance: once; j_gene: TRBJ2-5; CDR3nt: TGTGCCAGCAGCGTAGGCGGCGAGACCCAGTACTTC; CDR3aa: CASSVGGETQYF
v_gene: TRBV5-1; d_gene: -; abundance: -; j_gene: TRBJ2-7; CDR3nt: TGCGCCAGCAGCCCCACCGGGACGGTGACCTACGAGCAGTACTTC; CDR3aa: CASSPTGTVTYEQYF
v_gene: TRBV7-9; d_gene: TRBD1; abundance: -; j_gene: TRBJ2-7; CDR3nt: TGTGCCAGCAGCTACCGGGACAGGGGACCATACGAGCAGTACTTC; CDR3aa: CASSYRDRGPYEQYF
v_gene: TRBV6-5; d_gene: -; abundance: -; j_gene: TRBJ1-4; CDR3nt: TGTGCCAGCAGTTCCGGGGGAGCTAATGAAAAACTGTTTTTT; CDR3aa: CASSSGGANEKLFF
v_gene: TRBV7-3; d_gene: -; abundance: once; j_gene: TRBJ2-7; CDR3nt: TGTGCCAGCAGCTACGCCATGGGGTCCTACGAGCAGTACTTC; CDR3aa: CASSYAMGSYEQYF
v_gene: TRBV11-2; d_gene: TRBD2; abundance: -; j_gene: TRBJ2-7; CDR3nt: TGTGCCAGCAGCTTAGGACGGACTAGCGGGAGGAGGAACGAGCAGTACTTC; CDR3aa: CASSLGRTSGRRNEQYF
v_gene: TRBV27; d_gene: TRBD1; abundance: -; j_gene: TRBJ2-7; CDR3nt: TGTGCCAGCAGTTTAGTAGGTCGGCAGGGGGCGTACGAGCAGTACTTC; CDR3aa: CASSLVGRQGAYEQYF
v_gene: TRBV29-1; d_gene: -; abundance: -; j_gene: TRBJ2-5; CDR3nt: TGCAGCGTTGTAGAGTTCGAGACCCAGTACTTC; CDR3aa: CSVVEFETQYF
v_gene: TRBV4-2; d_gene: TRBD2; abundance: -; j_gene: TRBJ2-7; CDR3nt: TGTGCCAGCAGCCAACCGGGACTACCAGAGCAGTACTTC; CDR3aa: CASSQPGLPEQYF
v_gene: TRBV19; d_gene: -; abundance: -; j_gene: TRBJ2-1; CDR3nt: TGTGCCAGTAGTATTTCTTTAAGCTCCTACAATGAGCAGTTCTTC; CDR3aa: CASSISLSSYNEQFF
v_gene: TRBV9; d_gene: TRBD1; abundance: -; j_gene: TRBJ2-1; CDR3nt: TGTGCCAGCAGCTTCGGGACAGGGTCTGAGCAGTTCTTC; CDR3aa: CASSFGTGSEQFF
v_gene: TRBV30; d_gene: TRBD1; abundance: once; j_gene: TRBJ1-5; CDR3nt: TGTGCCTGGAGTTCAGGACAGGTCGGTCAGCCCCAGCATTTT; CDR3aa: CAWSSGQVGQPQHF
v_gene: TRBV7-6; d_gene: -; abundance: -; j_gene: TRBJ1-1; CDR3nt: TGTGCCAGCAGCTTAAAGCCAGGGACCCTGAACACTGAAGCTTTCTTT; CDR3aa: CASSLKPGTLNTEAFF
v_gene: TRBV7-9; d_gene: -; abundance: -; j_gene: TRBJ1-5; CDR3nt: TGTGCCAGCAGCTTTGTGGGAAGCAATCAGCCCCAGCATTTT; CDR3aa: CASSFVGSNQPQHF